This passage covers 25 T cell receptor beta chains from one sample sequenced in a study of radiation and T cells in renal cell carcinoma. The assay was immunoSEQ multiplex PCR, and TCRdb's table has in-frame clones only and misses some. The sample consists of 94,000 or so clones, about 79% of them appearing once. Documented time point: baseline pretreatment blood. As to treatment: 15 Gy SBRT to primary tumor, nephrectomy 4 weeks later. Sequencing was performed on blood, taken from a patient whose treatment included radiotherapy and nephrectomy. The source is a man in his sixties with renal cell carcinoma.

This sequence joins TRBV5-1 and TRBJ2-3; D gene ambiguous. The germline V and J ends were trimmed by 4 bases and 4 bases, with 13 bases remaining between them. Looked up from germline, CDR1 is SGHRS and CDR2 is YFSETQ. The CDR3 totals 14 residues. CDR3 amino acids: CASSRIPPPDTQYF. As DNA, the CDR3 is TGCGCCAGCAGCCGAATTCCGCCCCCAGATACGCAGTATTTT.

The V gene is TRBV7-3, the J gene TRBJ2-2; no definite D call. Trimming stripped 1 base from V and 8 bases from J, with 5 bases between. This CDR3 is 12 amino acids long. CDR1 and CDR2 from the germline V gene are SGHTA and FQGTGA. CDR3 DNA: TGTGCCAGCAGCTTAATGGGAGGGGAGCTGTTTTTT. Its translation: CASSLMGGELFF.

The chain uses TRBV18 and TRBJ2-5; D ambiguous. Trimming cost V 0 bases and J 4 bases, with 9 bases left between them. There are 14 residues in the CDR3. Germline V gives CDR1 KGHSH, CDR2 LQKENI. CDR3 nucleotides: TGTGCCAGCTCACCACCGTCTTACCGAGAGACCCAGTACTTC. Its translation is CASSPPSYRETQYF.

This clone has just a few counts. The V gene is TRBV7-9, the J gene TRBJ1-1, with 11 nucleotides matching TRBD1. The CDR3 length is 14 residues. V shed 5 bases and J 7 bases; nucleotides not matched to a gene: 6. Per germline, CDR1 SEHNR and CDR2 FQNEAQ (reference sequence). The CDR3 DNA reads as TGTGCCAGCAGCCCCGGACAGGGGGCGGGTGAAGCTTTCTTT. Translating it yields CASSPGQGAGEAFF. The variable domain in full, completed from reference TRBV7-9 and TRBJ1-1, reads DTGVSQNPRHKITKRGQNVTFRCDPISEHNRLYWYRQTLGQGPEFLTYFQNEAQLEKSRLLSDRFSAERPKGSFSTLEIQRTEQGDSAMYLCASSPGQGAGEAFFGQGTRLTVV.

The rearrangement joins TRBV19 to TRBJ1-2, with 7 nucleotides matching TRBD1. This CDR3 contains 17 residues. Germline V gene data show CDR1 as LNHDA and CDR2 as SQIVND (reference sequence). V shed 6 bases and J 2 bases; nucleotides not matched to a gene: 15. Here the CDR3 reads CASREFGWTGRNYGYTF. The CDR3 DNA reads as TGTGCCAGTAGGGAATTCGGATGGACAGGCCGGAACTATGGCTACACCTTC.

The gene calls are TRBV5-8 and TRBJ1-5; D call uncertain. V shed 0 bases and J shed 5 bases, with 6 bases lying between them. Germline CDR1 reads SGHTS; CDR2 reads YDEGEE. This CDR3 spans 13 amino acids. For the CDR3, the DNA is TGTGCCAGCAGCTTGGCTGTGTATCAGCCCCAGCATTTT. Translation: CASSLAVYQPQHF.

The J gene is TRBJ2-2, the V gene TRBV5-4; 12 bases are a match to TRBD2. Germline lookup yields CDR1 SGHNT and CDR2 YYREEE (reference sequence). The CDR3 is 16 amino acids. V lost 6 bases, J lost 5 bases, and 8 bases stayed unmatched. The CDR3 DNA sequence: TGTGCCAGCACGCTATTCGGACTAGCGGGAACCGGGGAGCTGTTTTTT. Protein product: CASTLFGLAGTGELFF.

The gene calls are TRBV18 and TRBJ2-7; no clear D. Trimming pared 6 bases from V and 4 bases from J, leaving 7 bases between. The V gene's germline CDR1 is KGHSH and CDR2 LQKENI. This CDR3 spans 11 amino acids. The CDR3 here is CASSPDYEQYF. The CDR3 region has the DNA TGTGCCAGCTCTCCGGATTACGAGCAGTACTTC.

The chain employs TRBV28 and TRBJ1-5; the match to TRBD1 covers 9 bases. The V gene end was trimmed by 7 bases and the J gene end by 6 bases; junction bases not matched to a gene: 10. CDR1 is MDHEN, CDR2 SYDVKM, per germline. There are 15 residues in the CDR3. CDR3 DNA: TGTGCCAGCATCGAAGACAGGGGGACAGGTCAGCCCCAGCATTTT. This codes for CASIEDRGTGQPQHF.

This clone was seen more than once but under ten times. The V and J genes are TRBV18 and TRBJ2-1; D unresolved. This CDR3 spans 14 amino acids. Trimming shortened V by 3 bases and J by 8 bases, and 14 bases separated the two germline ends. The germline V gene encodes CDR1 KGHSH and CDR2 LQKENI. The CDR3: CASSPVRARDEQFF. For the CDR3, the DNA is TGTGCCAGCTCACCGGTCCGAGCTAGGGATGAGCAGTTCTTC.

The chain employs TRBV4-2 and TRBJ2-2; unclear D gene. The CDR3 is 14 amino acids. V was shortened by 3 bases and J by 0 bases, with 5 bases between the two germline ends. CDR1 is LGHNA and CDR2 is YNFKEQ in the germline V gene. The CDR3 spells CASSQLANTGELFF. The CDR3 region has the DNA TGTGCCAGCAGCCAGTTGGCGAACACCGGGGAGCTGTTTTTT.

The chain employs TRBV30 and TRBJ1-3; D is undetermined. Trimming cost V 2 bases and J 0 bases, with 8 bases left between them. Looked up from germline, CDR1 is GTSNPN and CDR2 is SVGIG (reference sequence). The CDR3 contains 14 residues. CDR3: CAWSIRDSGNTIYF. In DNA form, the CDR3 reads TGTGCCTGGAGTATAAGGGACTCTGGAAACACCATATATTTT.

This rearrangement joins TRBV30 to TRBJ1-4; no firm D call. This CDR3 is built from 11 residues. Germline-derived CDR1 and CDR2 are GTSNPN and SVGIG (reference sequence). The V end was cut by 3 bases, the J end by 14 bases, with 13 bases between. This CDR3 is CAWSGGVLLFF. CDR3 DNA: TGTGCCTGGAGCGGTGGGGTTCTGCTGTTTTTT.

The gene calls are TRBV10-1 and TRBJ2-7, with D perhaps given as TRBD1 or TRBD2 (7 bases each). V lost 8 bases to trimming and J lost 3 bases, with 20 bases between them. The CDR3 is 15 residues long. In germline, CDR1 is WNHNN, CDR2 SYGVQD (reference sequence). The CDR3 DNA follows: TGCGCCAGCCCAACCCCGCAGGGGGGGCACTACGAGCAGTACTTC. Translation gives CASPTPQGGHYEQYF.

The sample holds one count of this clone. The chain uses TRBV25-1 and TRBJ2-7; 8 bases map to TRBD1. Per germline, CDR1 MGHDK and CDR2 SYGVNS. CDR3 length equals 14 residues. The J segment lost 0 bases and the V segment lost 8 bases, leaving 6 bases of the junction unmatched. DNA of the CDR3: TGTGCCAGCTATGGGACAGGCTTCTCCTACGAGCAGTACTTC. This encodes CASYGTGFSYEQYF.

V gene TRBV7-2 combines with J gene TRBJ2-7; D might be TRBD1 (6 bases). The CDR3 loop spans 17 amino acids. CDR1 and CDR2 from the germline V gene are SGHTA and FQGNSA. With 5 bases removed from V and 8 bases from J, the gap between germline ends came to 28 bases. DNA of the CDR3: TGTGCCAGCAGCCGCCCGGGTCAACAGGGTCTCCCCCTCAAGCAGTACTTC. This encodes CASSRPGQQGLPLKQYF.

The table lists this clone with a count of one. V gene TRBV6-5 combines with J gene TRBJ2-1; 9 bases are a match to TRBD2. The CDR3 has 14 amino acids. After removal of 5 bases from V and 4 bases from J, the junction contained 3 bases not matched to a gene. CDR1 MNHEY and CDR2 SVGAGI come from the germline V gene. The CDR3 reads CASSGGRVYNEQFF. The CDR3 nucleotides read TGTGCCAGCAGTGGCGGGAGGGTGTACAATGAGCAGTTCTTC.

In DNA, the CDR3 is TGTGCCAGCAGTTTATCGGGAGTATATAGCAATCAGCCCCAGCATTTT. Encoded protein: CASSLSGVYSNQPQHF. The chain employs TRBV27 and TRBJ1-5; D remains ambiguous. The CDR3 extends over 16 amino acids. The V gene's germline CDR1 is MNHEY and CDR2 SMNVEV (reference sequence). V was pared by 0 bases and J by 0 bases, with 9 bases between.

This clone was recorded only once. This sequence joins TRBV28 and TRBJ2-7, with unresolved D. The CDR3 is 11 amino acids. Germline assignment: CDR1 MDHEN and CDR2 SYDVKM. V lost 8 bases, J lost 5 bases, and 10 bases lay in between. The CDR3 DNA reads TGTGCCAGCGCGCGAGCCCACGAGCAGTACTTC. Protein sequence: CASARAHEQYF.

The gene calls are TRBV2 and TRBJ1-2; tentative D call: TRBD1 (6 bases). There are 13 residues in the CDR3. V was trimmed by 3 bases and J by 4 bases, leaving 9 bases between them. Germline V gene lookup returns CDR1 SNHLY and CDR2 FYNNEI. The CDR3 sequence is CASSDQGSYGYTF. The DNA of the CDR3 is TGTGCCAGCAGTGATCAGGGGAGCTATGGCTACACCTTC.

The chain joins TRBV2 to TRBJ2-5; either TRBD1 or TRBD2 may fit D (5 bases each). The J call could be wrong; TRBJ2-7 is a better fit for the DNA end. The CDR3 spans 15 residues. Germline CDR1 reads SNHLY; CDR2 reads FYNNEI. The CDR3 sequence is CASSSYPRGPYEQYF. CDR3 sequence (DNA): TGTGCCAGCAGTTCCTACCCGAGGGGTCCATACGAGCAGTACTTC.

The gene calls are TRBV9 and TRBJ1-3; D remains ambiguous. V was pared by 3 bases and J by 1 base, with 17 bases between. Germline CDR1 and CDR2: SGDLS and YYNGEE. The CDR3 length is 17 residues. The CDR3 loop is CASSGRGSPISGNTIYF. CDR3 coding DNA: TGTGCCAGCAGCGGAAGAGGGTCTCCAATTTCTGGAAACACCATATATTTT.

V gene TRBV5-1 combines with J gene TRBJ2-7; TRBD1 is a possible D gene (5 bases). Trimming removed 0 bases at V and 0 bases at J, with 13 bases between. The germline V gene has CDR1 SGHRS and CDR2 YFSETQ. This CDR3 has 16 residues. CDR3 sequence: CASSLAPGPSSYEQYF. The CDR3 nucleotides read TGCGCCAGCAGCTTGGCCCCAGGGCCGAGCTCCTACGAGCAGTACTTC.

This chain joins TRBV7-2 and TRBJ2-5; 12 positions agree with TRBD2. Germline-derived CDR1 and CDR2 are SGHTA and FQGNSA. V shed 2 bases, J shed 5 bases, and the junction held 6 bases outside the gene matches. The CDR3 runs 16 residues. CDR3: CASSLRGLAGRETQYF. The CDR3 DNA follows: TGTGCCAGCAGCTTACGGGGACTAGCGGGCCGGGAGACCCAGTACTTC.

The chain has TRBV2 and TRBJ1-1, with 7 bases lining up with TRBD1. The CDR3 has 15 residues. V was pared by 10 bases and J by 5 bases, with 16 bases of the junction left unmatched. Per the germline V gene, CDR1 is SNHLY and CDR2 is FYNNEI. For the CDR3, the DNA is TGTGCCACCAAGCAGGGGGACACTGGGGGGACTGAAGCTTTCTTT. Its translation is CATKQGDTGGTEAFF.